This T cell receptor (beta chain) was captured by sequencing in a study of cytomegalovirus exposure and HLA in healthy donors. Findings and caveats of the study: Other equally common chains were less clonally expanded than HLA-associated TCR beta chains, a later analysis showed. The authors reported that TCR beta sequences could predict HLA-A and HLA-B alleles. These predictions were accurate for most subjects in the first cohort.

Primers included in the PCR were 60 Vbeta and 13 Jbeta primers. The protocol was immunoSEQ multiplex PCR, while the TCRdb copy is restricted to in-frame clones and leaves out a portion. The sample gives 150,000 to 200,000 clones, about 79% of which show up once; about an eighth is in the top ten. As concerns this clone: Its antigen remains unknown.

Sampled while nominally healthy, donors likely had unrecorded immune exposures. Sequenced input: PBMCs. The clonotype comes from a man aged 50 to 60 in good health and CMV-seropositive.

In DNA, the CDR3 is TGCGCCAGCAGCCACCCAGGACTAGCGGGGGGCTCTACCTACAATGAGCAGTTCTTC. It specifies CASSHPGLAGGSTYNEQFF. The chain uses TRBV4-1 and TRBJ2-1; the match to TRBD2 covers 14 bases. V shed 3 bases, J shed 2 bases, and the junction held 9 bases outside the gene matches. Germline V gives CDR1 MGHRA, CDR2 YSYEKL. The CDR3 totals 19 residues.